A selection of T cell receptor beta chains follows, all from one sample in a study of beta chain features in type 1 diabetes. Profiling relied on immunoSEQ multiplex PCR, and the TCRdb table lists in-frame clones only, not all of them. The sample records 160,000 or so clones, 6.5% to 10% being singletons. Sample: central memory CD4+ T cells from blood. The origin of the receptors is a woman under 30 with type 1 diabetes. The conserved cysteine and the conserved F or W are not part of the CDR3 here.

cdr3_aa: ASSQEVQGYYGYT; j_call: TRBJ1-2; v_call: TRBV4-3
cdr3_aa: ASSFQDRQNTEAF; j_call: TRBJ1-1; v_call: TRBV4-1
cdr3_aa: ASSSDRAGNTIY; j_call: TRBJ1-3; v_call: TRBV5-4
cdr3_aa: AWSSSYEQY; j_call: TRBJ2-7; v_call: TRBV30
cdr3_aa: ATGQGRNTQY; j_call: TRBJ2-3; v_call: TRBV2
cdr3_aa: ASSQGGGRTDTQY; j_call: TRBJ2-3; v_call: TRBV4-2
cdr3_aa: ATSRDFTQGPT; j_call: TRBJ1-4; v_call: TRBV15
cdr3_aa: ASRSTYEQY; j_call: TRBJ2-7; v_call: TRBV5-1
cdr3_aa: ASSPRALAGNNEQF; j_call: TRBJ2-1; v_call: TRBV7-2
cdr3_aa: AWTPVGRIQPQH; j_call: TRBJ1-5; v_call: TRBV30
cdr3_aa: ATEREREGYT; j_call: TRBJ1-2; v_call: TRBV10-3
cdr3_aa: ASSKGQGSNQPQH; j_call: TRBJ1-5; v_call: TRBV6-6
cdr3_aa: SAIDRQETQY; j_call: TRBJ2-5; v_call: TRBV29-1
cdr3_aa: SAGQGTNYEQY; j_call: TRBJ2-7; v_call: TRBV29-1
cdr3_aa: SAMQAGSGANVLT; j_call: TRBJ2-6; v_call: TRBV29-1
cdr3_aa: ASSPGTSEEQY; j_call: TRBJ2-7; v_call: TRBV6-6
cdr3_aa: ASSLRGSGEKLF; j_call: TRBJ1-4; v_call: TRBV13
cdr3_aa: ASSQVFSEQF; j_call: TRBJ2-1; v_call: TRBV4-1
cdr3_aa: ATTWGGGEQY; j_call: TRBJ2-7; v_call: TRBV28
cdr3_aa: SALHPPTGEQY; j_call: TRBJ2-7; v_call: TRBV29-1
cdr3_aa: ASSHRGKTDTQY; j_call: TRBJ2-3; v_call: TRBV7-2
cdr3_aa: ASSLVQGNYGYT; j_call: TRBJ1-2; v_call: TRBV5-6
cdr3_aa: ASSSPVQGAEQPQH; j_call: TRBJ1-5; v_call: TRBV28
cdr3_aa: SVGWRGGVTGELF; j_call: TRBJ2-2; v_call: TRBV29-1
cdr3_aa: ASSRSGQETQY; j_call: TRBJ2-5; v_call: TRBV7-9
cdr3_aa: ASTRRGTYEQY; j_call: TRBJ2-7; v_call: TRBV7-2
cdr3_aa: ASSQDLGRGEYEQY; j_call: TRBJ2-7; v_call: TRBV4-2
cdr3_aa: ASKAGRGGGSPSSGANVLT; j_call: TRBJ2-6; v_call: TRBV19
cdr3_aa: ASSLGVGETQY; j_call: TRBJ2-5; v_call: TRBV7-8
cdr3_aa: AWSVTGDNQPQH; j_call: TRBJ1-5; v_call: TRBV30
cdr3_aa: ASSEQETQY; j_call: TRBJ2-5; v_call: TRBV7-2
cdr3_aa: ASSQGGQGYNEQF; j_call: TRBJ2-1; v_call: TRBV5-4
cdr3_aa: ATSRPFPGRGDGYT; j_call: TRBJ1-2; v_call: TRBV15
cdr3_aa: ASSPLGLAGSTDTQY; j_call: TRBJ2-3; v_call: TRBV7-2
cdr3_aa: SAGETNQPQH; j_call: TRBJ1-5; v_call: TRBV29-1
cdr3_aa: ASSQEHGNSGNTIY; j_call: TRBJ1-3; v_call: TRBV4-3
cdr3_aa: ASSPPEIRSTDTQY; j_call: TRBJ2-3; v_call: TRBV21-1
cdr3_aa: SAKGADGNQPQH; j_call: TRBJ1-5; v_call: TRBV29-1
cdr3_aa: ASSQNPGLGSSYNEQF; j_call: TRBJ2-1; v_call: TRBV4-3
cdr3_aa: ASSLEGGEDQPQH; j_call: TRBJ1-5; v_call: TRBV5-6
cdr3_aa: ASSLWLAGGRDTQY; j_call: TRBJ2-3; v_call: TRBV7-2
cdr3_aa: ASSLAQGLAGANEQF; j_call: TRBJ2-1; v_call: TRBV7-2
cdr3_aa: TWSSAGELF; j_call: TRBJ2-2; v_call: TRBV30
cdr3_aa: ASSSYKGPQETQY; j_call: TRBJ2-5; v_call: TRBV11-2
cdr3_aa: ASSPGGRNQPQH; j_call: TRBJ1-5; v_call: TRBV6-5
cdr3_aa: ASSLAGRALNTEAF; j_call: TRBJ1-1; v_call: TRBV7-2
cdr3_aa: ASSFQPLAGNEQF; j_call: TRBJ2-1; v_call: TRBV5-1
cdr3_aa: ASSDSYEQY; j_call: TRBJ2-7; v_call: TRBV19
cdr3_aa: ASSLDLAGGSIQY; j_call: TRBJ2-4; v_call: TRBV7-2
cdr3_aa: ASSFSWGTENTIY; j_call: TRBJ1-3; v_call: TRBV7-2
cdr3_aa: ADGTTSTDTQY; j_call: TRBJ2-3; v_call: TRBV7-9
cdr3_aa: ASSGPPYEQY; j_call: TRBJ2-7; v_call: TRBV6-1
cdr3_aa: ASKAPRDNEQF; j_call: TRBJ2-1; v_call: TRBV6-8
cdr3_aa: ASSLEDRGLSPLH; j_call: TRBJ1-6; v_call: TRBV7-2
cdr3_aa: ASSLGALGAYEQY; j_call: TRBJ2-7; v_call: TRBV28
cdr3_aa: ASAMLGQTYGYT; j_call: TRBJ1-2; v_call: TRBV5-1
cdr3_aa: AISVRSGDTEAF; j_call: TRBJ1-1; v_call: TRBV10-3